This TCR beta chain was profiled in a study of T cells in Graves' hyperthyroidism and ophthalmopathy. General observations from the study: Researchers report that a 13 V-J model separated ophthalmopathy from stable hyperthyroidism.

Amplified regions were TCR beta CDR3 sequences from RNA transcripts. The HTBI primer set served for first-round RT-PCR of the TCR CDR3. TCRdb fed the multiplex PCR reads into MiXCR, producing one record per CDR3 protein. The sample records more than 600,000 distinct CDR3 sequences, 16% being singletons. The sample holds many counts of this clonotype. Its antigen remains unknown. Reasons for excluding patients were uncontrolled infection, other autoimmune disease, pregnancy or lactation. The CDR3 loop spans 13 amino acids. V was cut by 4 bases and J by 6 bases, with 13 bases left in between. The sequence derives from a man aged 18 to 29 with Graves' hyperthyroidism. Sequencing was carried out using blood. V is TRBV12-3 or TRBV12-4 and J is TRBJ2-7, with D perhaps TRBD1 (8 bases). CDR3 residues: CASSSHRGGEQYF. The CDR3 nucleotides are TGTGCCAGCAGTTCACACAGGGGGGGCGAGCAGTACTTC.